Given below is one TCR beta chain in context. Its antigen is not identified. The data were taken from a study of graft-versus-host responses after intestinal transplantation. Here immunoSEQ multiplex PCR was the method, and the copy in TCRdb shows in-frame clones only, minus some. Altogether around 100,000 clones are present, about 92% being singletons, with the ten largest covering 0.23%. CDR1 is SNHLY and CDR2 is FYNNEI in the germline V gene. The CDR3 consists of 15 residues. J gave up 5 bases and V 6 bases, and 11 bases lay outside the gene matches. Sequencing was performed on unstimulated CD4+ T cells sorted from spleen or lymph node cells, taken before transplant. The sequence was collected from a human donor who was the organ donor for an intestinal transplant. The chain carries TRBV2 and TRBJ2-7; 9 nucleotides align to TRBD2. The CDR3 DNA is TGTGCCAGCAGGCCTAGGACTAGCGTTGGCCACGAGCAGTACTTC. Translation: CASRPRTSVGHEQYF.